This entry lists 29 T cell receptor beta chains sequenced from one sample in a study of regulatory T cells in long-lasting Graves disease. iRepertoire HTBI primers and Arm-PCR of CDR3 regions built TCR beta libraries. One entry per CDR3 protein results from TCRdb running MiXCR on the multiplex PCR reads. The table shows 650,000 to 850,000 distinct CDR3 sequences, with approximately 29% occurring only once. Time point of the sample: persistent/refractory GD, antithyroid drugs over 5 years with positive TRAb. Preparation of the TCR library used RNA extracted from PBMCs. This specimen consisted of peripheral blood mononuclear cells (PBMCs), obtained when the disease was refractory, from a patient treated with antithyroid drugs. The receptors come from a female donor with Graves disease.

This clonotype was seen only once. The chain couples TRBV2 to TRBJ2-2; 11 bases are a match to TRBD1. The V gene end was trimmed by 8 bases and the J gene end by 5 bases; junction bases not matched to a gene: 1. This CDR3 has 13 residues. Germline V CDR1 and CDR2: SNHLY, FYNNEI. The CDR3 sequence: CASGQGATGELFF. The DNA of the CDR3 is TGTGCCAGCGGACAGGGGGCAACCGGGGAGCTGTTTTTT.

The rearrangement joins TRBV19 to TRBJ1-1; D is perhaps TRBD1 (5 bases). V lost 3 bases to trimming and J lost 0 bases, with 17 bases between them. This CDR3 region has 17 residues. Germline-derived CDR1 and CDR2 are LNHDA and SQIVND (reference sequence). The CDR3 DNA follows: TGTGCCAGTAGTATCAATCCCGGGGGTGGCCTGAACACTGAAGCTTTCTTT. Residues: CASSINPGGGLNTEAFF. The complete variable domain, with remaining parts taken from reference TRBV19 and TRBJ1-1, reads DGGITQSPKYLFRKEGQNVTLSCEQNLNHDAMYWYRQDPGQGLRLIYYSQIVNDFQKGDIAEGYSVSREKKESFPLTVTSAQKNPTAFYLCASSINPGGGLNTEAFFGQGTRLTVV.

This clonotype was counted many times. This chain links TRBV27 with TRBJ2-7; D is possibly TRBD2 (7 bases). This CDR3 region has 15 residues. Per germline, CDR1 MNHEY and CDR2 SMNVEV (reference sequence). The V end lost 3 bases, the J end lost 2 bases, and 14 bases lay between the germline ends. The CDR3 spells CASSLQGRATYEQYF. The CDR3 nucleotides read TGTGCCAGCAGTTTGCAGGGGAGGGCCACCTACGAGCAGTACTTC.

The gene calls are TRBV20-1 and TRBJ2-5, with 11 nucleotides matching TRBD2. The J call may be in error: the DNA end matches TRBJ2-1 better. Per the germline V gene, CDR1 is DFQATT and CDR2 is SNEGSKA (reference sequence). This CDR3 region has 14 residues. This CDR3 is CSAILAGVSGEQFF. The CDR3 DNA follows: TGCAGTGCGATACTAGCGGGAGTATCTGGTGAGCAGTTCTTC.

Comments on this clonotype: One end of the junction fails to match germline, which may point to a read error. The V and J genes are TRBV6-5 and TRBJ2-5, with a possible D match to TRBD2 (6 bases). CDR3 size: 11 residues. Germline V gene data show CDR1 as MNHEY and CDR2 as SVGAGI. CDR3 in DNA: TGTGCCAGCAGTTACGGCGGGACCGAGGCCTTC. As protein: CASSYGGTEAF.

A few counts support this clonotype. The J gene is TRBJ2-4, the V gene TRBV7-2; a weak D match, TRBD1 (7 bases). The V end lost 3 bases, the J end lost 2 bases, and 20 bases lay between the germline ends. The CDR3 loop spans 18 amino acids. The germline CDR1 and CDR2 sequences are SGHTA and FQGNSA. The CDR3 nucleotides are TGTGCCAGCAGCTTCGGACGGATAGGAGGGGGCACCAAAAACATTCAGTACTTC. This translates into CASSFGRIGGGTKNIQYF. The full variable domain, in which reference TRBV7-2 and TRBJ2-4 provide the parts outside the CDR3, is GAGVSQSPSNKVTEKGKDVELRCDPISGHTALYWYRQSLGQGLEFLIYFQGNSAPDKSGLPSDRFSAERTGGSVSTLTIQRTQQEDSAVYLCASSFGRIGGGTKNIQYFGAGTRLSVL.

V is TRBV12-3 or TRBV12-4 and J is TRBJ2-4, with 8 bases matching TRBD1. The CDR3 consists of 16 residues. V shed 6 bases and J 6 bases; nucleotides not matched to a gene: 13. The CDR3, as DNA: TGTGCCAGCAGGGCCCCTGTGACAGGGGCGGGAAACATTCAGTACTTC. Translating gives CASRAPVTGAGNIQYF.

This clonotype appeared many times. The genes are TRBV12-3 or TRBV12-4 and TRBJ1-4; 7 bases are shared with TRBD1. The CDR3 has 15 residues. J lost 4 bases, V lost 5 bases, and 7 bases had no gene match. CDR3 in DNA: TGTGCCAGCAGTGCCGGGACAGCCTTTAATGAAAAACTGTTTTTT. This codes for CASSAGTAFNEKLFF.

There are a few counts of this clonotype. This chain joins TRBV12-3 or TRBV12-4 and TRBJ2-7; TRBD2 matches 7 bases. Germline trimming cut 7 bases from V and 1 base from J; bases unmatched to any gene: 10. This CDR3 has 15 residues. CDR3 residues: CASTLGTTTSYEQYF. The CDR3, as DNA: TGTGCCAGCACCCTCGGGACTACAACGTCCTACGAGCAGTACTTC.

This chain uses TRBV20-1 with TRBJ2-7; D is uncertain. Trimming took 6 bases from V and 4 from J, leaving 10 bases between them. CDR1 and CDR2 from the germline V gene are DFQATT and SNEGSKA (reference sequence). The CDR3 is 11 residues long. In DNA form, the CDR3 reads TGCAGTGCCGGGCTCGGGTACGAGCAGTACTTC. Translation: CSAGLGYEQYF.

The chain links TRBV5-6 to TRBJ2-7; 7 nucleotides agree with TRBD2. The length of the CDR3 is 14 residues. Germline CDR1 SGHDT, CDR2 YYEEEE. Trimming cost V 6 bases and J 0 bases; bases outside gene matches: 6. CDR3 region: CASTAGGSSYEQYF. The CDR3 DNA sequence: TGTGCCAGCACCGCGGGCGGGAGCTCCTACGAGCAGTACTTC. The complete variable domain, with remaining parts taken from reference TRBV5-6 and TRBJ2-7, reads DAGVTQSPTHLIKTRGQQVTLRCSPKSGHDTVSWYQQALGQGPQFIFQYYEEEERQRGNFPDRFSGHQFPNYSSELNVNALLLGDSALYLCASTAGGSSYEQYFGPGTRLTVT.

This clonotype has more than one count but fewer than ten. The chain combines TRBV6-9 with TRBJ2-5; 7 bases are shared with TRBD2. V trimming: 3 bases; J trimming: 5 bases; junction bases outside the gene matches: 12. The CDR3 spans 16 residues. The V gene's germline CDR1 is MNHGY and CDR2 SVAAGI. CDR3 amino acids: CASSYSYGGSWETQYF. DNA of the CDR3: TGTGCCAGCAGTTACTCCTATGGCGGGAGTTGGGAGACCCAGTACTTC.

V usage is TRBV11-2 and J usage is TRBJ1-4; D is possibly TRBD1 (5 bases). The CDR3 totals 16 residues. The V and J ends lost 1 base and 5 bases respectively, with 14 bases between them. Germline V gene sequence: CDR1 SGHAT, CDR2 FQNNGV. The CDR3 loop reads CASSLGRQGRNEKLFF. The CDR3 coding sequence is TGTGCCAGCAGCTTAGGACGGCAGGGAAGAAATGAAAAACTGTTTTTT.

The table lists this clonotype with a few counts. The chain combines TRBV7-6 with TRBJ2-5; 12 nucleotides line up with TRBD2. With V trimmed by 4 bases and J by 2 bases, 14 bases remained unmatched. The CDR3 is made up of 19 amino acids. CDR1 is SGHVS, CDR2 FNYEAQ, per germline. The CDR3 reads CASSSRLAGGPYDQETQYF. The CDR3 DNA sequence: TGTGCCAGCAGCTCCAGGCTAGCGGGAGGGCCCTATGATCAAGAGACCCAGTACTTC.

The chain carries TRBV20-1 and TRBJ1-2, with D tentatively TRBD1 (5 bases). The CDR3 sequence is 14 residues long. V was trimmed by 7 bases and J by 4 bases, leaving 19 bases between them. Germline CDR1 DFQATT, CDR2 SNEGSKA (reference sequence). CDR3 in DNA: TGCAGTGGGACGACAGTTTCCCAAGTCTATGGCTACACCTTC. It yields the protein CSGTTVSQVYGYTF.

This clonotype was observed at least ten times. This chain uses TRBV28 with TRBJ1-4, with D possibly being TRBD1 (5 bases). The V gene's germline CDR1 is MDHEN and CDR2 SYDVKM. The V end lost 4 bases, the J end lost 4 bases, and 7 bases lay between the germline ends. CDR3 length: 13 residues. The CDR3 bases are TGTGCCAGCAGTTCAGGGATTAATGAAAAACTGTTTTTT. This encodes CASSSGINEKLFF.

This clonotype was found many times. The chain carries TRBV29-1 and TRBJ2-7; 10 nucleotides match TRBD1. This CDR3 comprises 14 residues. From germline, CDR1 is SQVTM and CDR2 ANQGSEA. The V gene end was trimmed by 6 bases and the J gene end by 5 bases; junction bases not matched to a gene: 10. The DNA for the CDR3 is TGCAGCGTCTCCAGACAGGGGGCGCAAGACGAGCAGTACTTC. This encodes CSVSRQGAQDEQYF.

In this sample, this clonotype turned up a few times. This chain links TRBV3-1 with TRBJ2-7; possible D gene TRBD1, 6 bases. Germline loops: CDR1 LGHDT, CDR2 YNNKEL (reference sequence). Trimming left V 2 bases short and J 3 bases short, with 20 bases between. The CDR3 contains 17 residues. The CDR3: CASSQKSLRDKGYEQYF. The CDR3 nucleotides read TGTGCCAGCAGCCAAAAGTCCCTCCGGGACAAAGGCTACGAGCAGTACTTC.

This clonotype was detected many times. This sequence joins TRBV6-1 and TRBJ2-7; D is unclear. Germline V CDR1 and CDR2: MNHNS, SASEGT. The CDR3 runs 15 residues. Trimming left V 2 bases short and J 2 bases short, with 13 bases between. CDR3 DNA sequence: TGTGCCAGCAGTGAACTTGGGAACGGCCCCTACGAGCAGTACTTC. Translating gives CASSELGNGPYEQYF.

The V gene is TRBV11-2, the J gene TRBJ2-1; TRBD1 might be the D (5 bases). Germline V gives CDR1 SGHAT, CDR2 FQNNGV. The CDR3 is 14 residues long. V shed 1 base and J shed 8 bases, with 12 bases lying between them. In DNA, the CDR3 is TGTGCCAGCAGCTTAGCAGGGCTCCCGGATGAGCAGTTCTTC. Protein: CASSLAGLPDEQFF.

This rearrangement joins TRBV12-3 or TRBV12-4 to TRBJ1-6; TRBD1 might be the D (6 bases). The CDR3 runs to 18 residues. V lost 6 bases and J 7 bases, leaving 25 bases between the germline ends. The DNA for the CDR3 is TGTGCCAGCAGCCGGCGGGCCGACAGGAGAAATTGGAATTCACCCCTCCACTTT. As protein: CASSRRADRRNWNSPLHF.

This clonotype was seen a handful of times. The J gene is TRBJ2-5, the V gene TRBV15; D unresolved. V lost 1 base, J lost 1 base, and 7 bases lay in between. The CDR3 runs to 14 residues. In germline, CDR1 is LNHNV, CDR2 YYDKDF (reference sequence). CDR3 residues: CATSRGAGQETQYF. The CDR3 bases are TGTGCCACCAGCAGAGGGGCAGGCCAAGAGACCCAGTACTTC.

This clonotype showed up just a few times. The chain employs TRBV6-5 and TRBJ2-7, with 8 bases lining up with TRBD1. Unmatched junction bases numbered 5, after V lost 2 bases and J lost 2 bases. The CDR3 is made up of 15 amino acids. Germline values: CDR1 MNHEY, CDR2 SVGAGI. CDR3 amino acids: CASSYTGTGAYEQYF. The DNA for the CDR3 is TGTGCCAGCAGTTACACCGGGACAGGCGCCTACGAGCAGTACTTC.

The chain combines TRBV6-1 with TRBJ1-2, with 10 bases matching TRBD1. This CDR3 is 15 amino acids long. From germline, CDR1 is MNHNS and CDR2 SASEGT. V was pared by 3 bases and J by 7 bases, with 8 bases of the junction left unmatched. CDR3 bases: TGTGCCAGCAGTGACGGGCTGGGACAGGGGAGTGGCTACACCTTC. It codes for CASSDGLGQGSGYTF.

This clonotype was picked up many times. The chain links TRBV6-1 to TRBJ1-2; 7 positions match TRBD1. V shed 5 bases, J shed 6 bases, and the junction held 12 bases outside the gene matches. The germline V gene encodes CDR1 MNHNS and CDR2 SASEGT. The CDR3 has 15 residues. CDR3 sequence (DNA): TGTGCCAGCAGTCCCCGACAGGGCGTGAATGATGGCTACACCTTC. Amino acids: CASSPRQGVNDGYTF.

This chain joins TRBV2 and TRBJ2-4, with a weak D call TRBD2 (10 bases). CDR3 length equals 24 residues. Germline V gene sequence: CDR1 SNHLY, CDR2 FYNNEI. Trimming left V 11 bases short and J 0 bases short, with 44 bases between. CDR3 region: CAQTGEIRDRETSGPELAKNIQYF. DNA for the CDR3: TGTGCCCAAACGGGGGAGATTAGGGACAGGGAGACTAGCGGGCCAGAGCTAGCCAAAAACATTCAGTACTTC.

Of note for this clonotype: One end of the junction varies from germline; a read error may be responsible. J is TRBJ1-1 and V is TRBV4-1; 7 bases match TRBD1. Germline loops: CDR1 MGHRA, CDR2 YSYEKL. The CDR3 consists of 12 residues. CDR3 in DNA: TGCGCCAGCAGCCAACCAGGGGGAAGGCTGATCTTT. Amino acids: CASSQPGGRLIF.

The chain has TRBV10-3 and TRBJ2-5, with 13 nucleotides matching TRBD2. Germline loops: CDR1 ENHRY, CDR2 SYGVKD. CDR3 length equals 15 residues. After removal of 6 bases from V and 5 bases from J, the junction contained 6 bases not matched to a gene. The CDR3 bases are TGTGCCATCAGACCGGGACTAGCGGGGAGGGAGACCCAGTACTTC. This codes for CAIRPGLAGRETQYF.

J is TRBJ2-1 and V is TRBV5-1; 8 bases line up with TRBD1. The CDR3 is made up of 15 amino acids. Germline trimming cut 3 bases from V and 5 bases from J; bases unmatched to any gene: 7. Germline-derived CDR1 and CDR2 are SGHRS and YFSETQ. In DNA, the CDR3 is TGCGCCAGCAGCTCTTGGACAGGGTCCAACAATGAGCAGTTCTTC. This gives the protein CASSSWTGSNNEQFF.